The next 17 T cell receptor beta chains were all read from a single sample in a study of blood T cell repertoires in COVID-19. Libraries were prepared by immunoSEQ multiplex PCR; TCRdb keeps only in-frame clonotypes and omits some of them. The sample includes more than 80,000 clones, 80% to 90% of them seen just once. Sequenced: peripheral blood. The receptors shown here come from a man at least 80 years old with acute or convalescent COVID-19.

V gene TRBV28 combines with J gene TRBJ2-7; D perhaps matches TRBD2 (5 bases). The CDR3 covers 16 residues. Germline V lookup: CDR1 MDHEN, CDR2 SYDVKM. The V and J ends lost 6 bases and 9 bases respectively, with 27 bases between them. The CDR3 DNA is TGTGCCAGCAGCTTCCCGAGTCTCCAACAAGGTGAGGGGCAGTACTTC. Residues: CASSFPSLQQGEGQYF.

A few counts support this clone. The J gene is TRBJ2-7, the V gene TRBV6-2 or TRBV6-3; D may be TRBD1 (6 bases). The V and J ends lost 2 bases and 3 bases respectively, with 17 bases between them. There are 16 residues in the CDR3. CDR1 and CDR2 (germline): MNHEY, SVGEGT. CDR3 nucleotides: TGTGCCAGCAGTTACCCGAAACAGGGAAGGGTCTACGAGCAGTACTTC. As protein: CASSYPKQGRVYEQYF.

The sample holds a few counts of this clone. Other DNA sequences in this specimen translate into the identical CDR3. This sequence joins TRBV7-8 and TRBJ2-7; TRBD2 agrees at 10 bases. The germline CDR1 and CDR2 sequences are SGHVS and FQNEAQ. V was clipped by 1 base and J by 6 bases; unmatched bases: 0. This CDR3 has 13 residues. The CDR3 protein is CASSLGLAGEQYF. The CDR3 DNA follows: TGTGCCAGCAGCTTAGGACTAGCGGGCGAGCAGTACTTC.

The V gene is TRBV3-1 (or the pseudogene TRBV3-2), the J gene TRBJ2-4; 7 bases match TRBD2. There are 12 residues in the CDR3. Germline lookup yields CDR1 LGHDT and CDR2 YNNKEL (reference sequence). J gave up 9 bases and V 4 bases, and 3 bases lay outside the gene matches. The CDR3 nucleotides read TGTGCCAGCAGCCGGAGGGAGGGCATTCAGTACTTC. Protein product: CASSRREGIQYF.

The chain couples TRBV7-2 to TRBJ2-5, with D perhaps TRBD1 (5 bases). The germline V and J ends were trimmed by 5 bases and 1 base, with 8 bases remaining between them. CDR3 length: 13 residues. CDR1 and CDR2 (germline): SGHTA, FQGNSA. This CDR3 is CASSRDSQETQYF. CDR3 bases: TGTGCCAGCAGCCGAGACAGCCAAGAGACCCAGTACTTC.

The chain couples TRBV4-3 to TRBJ2-1; perhaps TRBD1 as D (6 bases). CDR1 is LGHNA and CDR2 is YSLEER in the germline V gene. The CDR3 sequence is 15 residues long. Deletions cut 0 bases from V and 0 bases from J, with 6 bases between. The CDR3 spells CASSQDRGSYNEQFF. Here the CDR3 DNA reads TGCGCCAGCAGCCAAGACAGGGGCTCCTACAATGAGCAGTTCTTC.

This rearrangement joins TRBV19 to TRBJ2-4; TRBD1 matches at 7 bases. V shed 2 bases and J 0 bases; nucleotides not matched to a gene: 7. The CDR3 is 17 residues long. Germline assignment: CDR1 LNHDA and CDR2 SQIVND (reference sequence). CDR3 region: CASSIRARQGAKNIQYF. Written as DNA, the CDR3 is TGTGCCAGTAGTATACGGGCCCGACAGGGAGCCAAAAACATTCAGTACTTC.

The gene calls are TRBV6-5 and TRBJ1-2; unclear D gene. This CDR3 has 13 residues. Per germline, CDR1 MNHEY and CDR2 SVGAGI. V was clipped by 6 bases and J by 8 bases, with 16 bases between them. CDR3 nucleotides: TGTGCCAGCAGACGAACAGAGGGCCACGGCTACACCTTC. Its protein product is CASRRTEGHGYTF.

This chain joins TRBV6-5 and TRBJ1-2; D unresolved. The CDR3 has 14 amino acids. V was trimmed by 0 bases and J by 6 bases, leaving 11 bases between them. Germline V gene sequence: CDR1 MNHEY, CDR2 SVGAGI. The CDR3 sequence is CASSYSREINGYTF. The CDR3 bases are TGTGCCAGCAGTTACTCGAGAGAGATAAATGGCTACACCTTC.

The rearrangement uses TRBV19 and TRBJ2-2; 13 positions match TRBD2. From germline, CDR1 is LNHDA and CDR2 SQIVND (reference sequence). The CDR3 has 16 residues. The junction had 4 bases not matched to a gene; V was cut back by 4 bases and J by 5 bases. The CDR3 loop reads CASSTTSGRSTGELFF. The CDR3, as DNA: TGTGCCAGTAGTACGACTAGCGGGAGGTCGACCGGGGAGCTGTTTTTT.

The chain uses TRBV7-2 and TRBJ1-5; D not certain. The CDR3 extends over 13 amino acids. CDR1 and CDR2 (germline): SGHTA, FQGNSA. Trimming removed 3 bases at V and 0 bases at J, with 3 bases between. The CDR3 reads CASSFGSNQPQHF. The CDR3 nucleotides read TGTGCCAGCAGCTTCGGTAGCAATCAGCCCCAGCATTTT.

V and J are TRBV28 and TRBJ2-5, with TRBD1 matching over 8 bases. Germline CDR1 reads MDHEN; CDR2 reads SYDVKM. The trim removed 5 bases at V and 4 bases at J, leaving 6 bases unmatched. The CDR3 extends over 14 amino acids. As DNA, the CDR3 is TGTGCCAGCAGTCCGGGACAGGTTAGAGAGACCCAGTACTTC. Translated, it gives CASSPGQVRETQYF.

The V call is TRBV11-2, the J call TRBJ2-7; 14 bases align to TRBD2. The CDR3 is 17 residues long. The germline V gene encodes CDR1 SGHAT and CDR2 FQNNGV. V gave up 3 bases and J gave up 5 bases; unmatched junction bases: 9. The CDR3 DNA reads as TGTGCCAGCAGCTTCACCGGGACTAGCGGGAGAGGAAACGAGCAGTACTTC. Translating it yields CASSFTGTSGRGNEQYF.

This clone was picked up a small number of times. This chain links TRBV3-1 (or the pseudogene TRBV3-2) with TRBJ2-2, with 7 bases lining up with TRBD2. This CDR3 contains 12 residues. The V and J ends lost 6 bases and 9 bases, in that order; junction bases with no gene match: 4. CDR1 is LGHDT and CDR2 is YNNKEL in the germline V gene (reference sequence). The CDR3, as DNA: TGTGCCAGCAGGGGGACTATCCGGGAGCTGTTTTTT. Its protein is CASRGTIRELFF.

This chain links TRBV9 with TRBJ1-2, with unresolved D. Trimming pared 4 bases from V and 8 bases from J, leaving 21 bases between. The germline V gene encodes CDR1 SGDLS and CDR2 YYNGEE. The CDR3 covers 15 residues. The CDR3 protein is CASSLRTGGREGYTF. For the CDR3, the DNA is TGTGCCAGCAGCCTTAGAACCGGTGGGAGAGAGGGCTACACCTTC.

This chain links TRBV10-3 with TRBJ1-6, with D maybe TRBD1 (5 bases). The V end lost 9 bases, the J end lost 4 bases, and 13 bases lay between the germline ends. The CDR3 totals 14 residues. From germline, CDR1 is ENHRY and CDR2 SYGVKD. CDR3 protein: CAISDSAYNSPLHF. CDR3 DNA: TGTGCCATTTCAGACAGCGCGTATAATTCACCCCTCCACTTT.

The chain employs TRBV5-1 and TRBJ1-1; 8 bases line up with TRBD1. Germline CDR1 and CDR2: SGHRS and YFSETQ. The CDR3 has 16 amino acids. V shed 0 bases and J 5 bases; nucleotides not matched to a gene: 9. The CDR3 reads CASSLVAGGEGTEAFF. The CDR3 region has the DNA TGCGCCAGCAGCTTGGTGGCAGGGGGCGAAGGGACTGAAGCTTTCTTT.